The 29 T cell receptor beta chains below all came from one sample that was sequenced in a study of technical replicates of blood from four donors. TCRdb's copy holds only in-frame clones and misses some; the assay was immunoSEQ multiplex PCR. The sample holds 65,000 to 80,000 clones, under 98% seen once. Sequenced: T cells isolated from PBMCs. Source of these receptors: a human donor in good health.

The V and J genes are TRBV7-3 and TRBJ2-2; D possibly corresponds to TRBD2 (5 bases). Trimming left V 4 bases short and J 7 bases short, with 13 bases between. The germline V gene has CDR1 SGHTA and CDR2 FQGTGA. The CDR3 totals 14 residues. CDR3 nucleotide sequence: TGTGCCAGCAGCTCTACTAGTACCAGCGGGGAGCTGTTTTTT. It is translated as CASSSTSTSGELFF.

This rearrangement joins TRBV7-6 to TRBJ2-1; D is undetermined. Germline V gene data show CDR1 as SGHVS and CDR2 as FNYEAQ. Trimming removed 1 base from V and 2 bases from J, with 12 bases in between. The CDR3 is made up of 16 amino acids. In DNA, the CDR3 is TGTGCCAGCAGCTTAGATACCCGCGGTACCTACAATGAGCAGTTCTTC. It codes for CASSLDTRGTYNEQFF.

The gene calls are TRBV11-2 and TRBJ1-3, with 7 nucleotides matching TRBD1. V was pared by 3 bases and J by 8 bases, with 7 bases of the junction left unmatched. This CDR3 is built from 14 residues. In germline, CDR1 is SGHAT, CDR2 FQNNGV. CDR3 DNA: TGTGCCAGCAGCTTTTCGTCAGGGGGTGACACCATATATTTT. Amino acids: CASSFSSGGDTIYF.

This clone has just one count. The rearrangement links TRBV5-1 to TRBJ1-1; D possibly corresponds to TRBD1 (6 bases). The ends were cut back, 4 bases at V and 1 base at J, with 14 bases in the middle. Germline lookup yields CDR1 SGHRS and CDR2 YFSETQ. This CDR3 spans 15 amino acids. This CDR3 reads CASSPTVTGNTEAFF. The CDR3 bases are TGCGCCAGCAGCCCTACCGTGACAGGGAACACTGAAGCTTTCTTT.

This clone was seen only once. The chain has TRBV4-1 and TRBJ2-3, with TRBD2 identical over 12 bases. V gave up 1 base and J gave up 4 bases; unmatched junction bases: 6. Germline V gene lookup returns CDR1 MGHRA and CDR2 YSYEKL. There are 17 residues in the CDR3. CDR3 nucleotide sequence: TGCGCCAGCAGCCAAGTTCCGTCTAGCGGGAGGGCAGATACGCAGTATTTT. As protein: CASSQVPSSGRADTQYF.

In DNA, the CDR3 is TGCGCCAGCAGCCAAGATACAGGGACAAATAACTATGGCTACACCTTC. The encoded protein is CASSQDTGTNNYGYTF. This sequence joins TRBV4-3 and TRBJ1-2; a possible D gene is TRBD1 (6 bases). Trimming pared 0 bases from V and 1 base from J, leaving 12 bases between. In germline, CDR1 is LGHNA, CDR2 YSLEER. CDR3 length: 16 amino acids.

The V and J genes are TRBV30 and TRBJ2-4; weak D call: TRBD2 (6 bases). The CDR3 is 14 amino acids. V shed 4 bases and J shed 7 bases, with 17 bases lying between them. CDR1 is GTSNPN, CDR2 SVGIG, per germline (reference sequence). CDR3 sequence reads: CAWTPGEDHNIQYF. CDR3 bases: TGTGCCTGGACGCCGGGGGAGGACCATAACATTCAGTACTTC.

The rearrangement joins TRBV5-1 to TRBJ1-1, with D perhaps matching TRBD1 (6 bases). The V end lost 4 bases, the J end lost 6 bases, and 19 bases lay between the germline ends. The germline CDR1 and CDR2 sequences are SGHRS and YFSETQ. This CDR3 comprises 15 residues. The CDR3 nucleotides read TGCGCCAGCAGCCCACTACACACAGGGACCCCTGAAGCTTTCTTT. This codes for CASSPLHTGTPEAFF. Together with reference TRBV5-1 and TRBJ1-1, the CDR3 gives the full variable domain: KAGVTQTPRYLIKTRGQQVTLSCSPISGHRSVSWYQQTPGQGLQFLFEYFSETQRNKGNFPGRFSGRQFSNSRSEMNVSTLELGDSALYLCASSPLHTGTPEAFFGQGTRLTVV.

For this clone: This specimen includes other DNA sequences encoding the same CDR3. The J gene is TRBJ2-7, the V gene TRBV30; the D is unclear. Germline lookup yields CDR1 GTSNPN and CDR2 SVGIG (reference sequence). The CDR3 is 12 amino acids. Trimming stripped 2 bases from V and 0 bases from J, with 5 bases between. The CDR3 spells CAWSRSSYEQYF. In DNA form, the CDR3 reads TGTGCCTGGAGTCGCAGCTCCTACGAGCAGTACTTC.

Only one count was recorded for this clone. The V call is TRBV7-2, the J call TRBJ1-4, with 8 bases fitting TRBD1. Trimming removed 1 base from V and 13 bases from J; junction bases left unmatched: 2. The CDR3 consists of 12 residues. CDR1 SGHTA and CDR2 FQGNSA come from the germline V gene. This CDR3 is CASSLGQGILFF. The CDR3, as DNA: TGTGCCAGCAGCTTAGGACAGGGGATACTGTTTTTT.

The chain combines TRBV19 with TRBJ2-5, with TRBD2 identical over 11 bases. V lost 7 bases and J lost 5; bases outside the gene matches: 12. This CDR3 region has 16 residues. The V gene's germline CDR1 is LNHDA and CDR2 SQIVND (reference sequence). The CDR3, as DNA: TGTGCCAGTACCCCTAGCGGGAGGCCCGCCCCGGAGACCCAGTACTTC. Translation gives CASTPSGRPAPETQYF.

This sequence joins TRBV6-6 and TRBJ1-2, with a tentative D call TRBD1 (6 bases). The V gene's germline CDR1 is MNHNY and CDR2 SVGAGI (reference sequence). The germline V and J ends were trimmed by 3 bases and 3 bases, with 11 bases remaining between them. This CDR3 spans 14 amino acids. CDR3 in amino acids: CASSYFPGDYGYTF. The CDR3 DNA is TGTGCCAGCAGTTATTTTCCAGGGGACTATGGCTACACCTTC.

The chain combines TRBV6-4 with TRBJ1-2; TRBD1 agrees at 7 bases. The CDR3 is 13 amino acids. Germline values: CDR1 MRHNA, CDR2 SNTAGT. V shed 6 bases and J 4 bases; nucleotides not matched to a gene: 5. For the CDR3, the DNA is TGTGCCAGCAGCGGAAGACAGGGCTATGGCTACACCTTC. Residues: CASSGRQGYGYTF.

CDR3 sequence reads: CASRGEDRGEGYTF. The CDR3 region has the DNA TGTGCCAGCAGGGGTGAGGACAGGGGTGAAGGCTACACCTTC. The chain has TRBV7-9 and TRBJ1-2, with 9 bases fitting TRBD1. Germline assignment: CDR1 SEHNR and CDR2 FQNEAQ (reference sequence). J gave up 8 bases and V 6 bases, and 10 bases lay outside the gene matches. The CDR3 runs 14 residues.

The chain recombines TRBV7-9 with TRBJ2-7, with D possibly matching TRBD2 (5 bases). The germline CDR1 and CDR2 sequences are SEHNR and FQNEAQ (reference sequence). With 5 bases removed from V and 3 bases from J, the gap between germline ends came to 11 bases. The CDR3 is 13 residues long. CDR3 coding DNA: TGTGCCAGCAGCCCGACTACAGTCTACGAGCAGTACTTC. Its protein is CASSPTTVYEQYF.

The chain couples TRBV13 to TRBJ2-1, with 7 bases that match TRBD1. The V gene's germline CDR1 is PRHDT and CDR2 FYEKMQ (reference sequence). Trimming cost V 1 base and J 9 bases; bases outside gene matches: 3. The CDR3 extends over 13 amino acids. The CDR3 is CASSLAPGGEQFF. CDR3 DNA: TGTGCCAGCAGCTTAGCTCCAGGGGGTGAGCAGTTCTTC.

This sequence joins TRBV27 and TRBJ2-2; 7 bases line up with TRBD1. Trimming removed 8 bases from V and 2 bases from J; junction bases left unmatched: 2. The CDR3 contains 13 residues. The germline CDR1 and CDR2 sequences are MNHEY and SMNVEV (reference sequence). The CDR3 reads CASHRGNTGELFF. As DNA, the CDR3 is TGTGCCAGCCACAGGGGTAACACCGGGGAGCTGTTTTTT.

The chain is built from TRBV28 and TRBJ1-4; D gene uncertain. The CDR3 has 14 residues. Germline lookup yields CDR1 MDHEN and CDR2 SYDVKM. Trimming removed 2 bases from V and 4 bases from J, with 8 bases in between. CDR3 protein: CASSLRVINEKLFF. The DNA for the CDR3 is TGTGCCAGCAGTTTACGGGTGATTAATGAAAAACTGTTTTTT.

The chain carries TRBV19 and TRBJ2-7, with D perhaps matching TRBD2 (7 bases). CDR3 length: 13 amino acids. V was trimmed by 6 bases and J by 4 bases, leaving 13 bases between them. Looked up from germline, CDR1 is LNHDA and CDR2 is SQIVND (reference sequence). The CDR3 bases are TGTGCCAGTAGGGGGGGGCCAGGATACGAGCAGTACTTC. Translated: CASRGGPGYEQYF.

Relative to its sample, this clone is medium-sized. The chain recombines TRBV2 with TRBJ2-7, with TRBD2 identical over 8 bases. Trimming took 7 bases from V and 2 from J; bases not matched to a gene: 7. This CDR3 spans 14 amino acids. The germline V gene has CDR1 SNHLY and CDR2 FYNNEI. As DNA, the CDR3 is TGTGCCAGCATGGGGCTAGCGGGTCCCTACGAGCAGTACTTC. It translates to CASMGLAGPYEQYF.

This clone was detected only once. The chain is built from TRBV7-9 and TRBJ2-3, with 14 bases matching TRBD2. CDR1 and CDR2 from the germline V gene are SEHNR and FQNEAQ (reference sequence). V gave up 3 bases and J gave up 5 bases; unmatched junction bases: 7. The CDR3 length is 17 residues. This chain's CDR3 is CASSFRLAGGLLDTQYF. In DNA, the CDR3 is TGTGCCAGCAGCTTCCGACTAGCGGGAGGGCTTTTAGATACGCAGTATTTT.

The V and J genes are TRBV28 and TRBJ2-7; TRBD1 matches 9 bases. With 10 bases clipped from V and 3 bases from J, the junction kept 10 bases outside the gene matches. CDR1 and CDR2 from the germline V gene are MDHEN and SYDVKM. CDR3 length equals 14 residues. The CDR3 reads CATEGGTGNYEQYF. CDR3 DNA sequence: TGTGCCACCGAAGGAGGGACAGGGAACTACGAGCAGTACTTC.

CDR3: CASTGGYEQYF. The CDR3 region has the DNA TGTGCCAGTACAGGGGGCTACGAGCAGTACTTC. V and J are TRBV19 and TRBJ2-7; TRBD1 matches 7 bases. V gave up 7 bases and J gave up 3 bases; unmatched junction bases: 0. Germline-derived CDR1 and CDR2 are LNHDA and SQIVND (reference sequence). This CDR3 has 11 residues.

The V call is TRBV9, the J call TRBJ2-3; D unresolved. This CDR3 is built from 14 residues. With 0 bases removed from V and 2 bases from J, the gap between germline ends came to 7 bases. Germline CDR1 reads SGDLS; CDR2 reads YYNGEE. This CDR3 is CASSVDSTTDTQYF. CDR3 DNA: TGTGCCAGCAGCGTAGACTCCACCACAGATACGCAGTATTTT.

This chain connects TRBV11-2 to TRBJ2-7; 7 bases line up with TRBD2. This CDR3 is built from 12 residues. Germline trimming cut 3 bases from V and 5 bases from J; bases unmatched to any gene: 1. The V gene's germline CDR1 is SGHAT and CDR2 FQNNGV. The CDR3 sequence is CASSFGGDEQYF. The CDR3 DNA reads TGTGCCAGCAGCTTTGGGGGGGACGAGCAGTACTTC.

This clone occurred once. This CDR3 is CASSLTGRGGTQYF. CDR3 DNA: TGTGCCAGCAGCTTAACAGGGCGCGGAGGGACCCAGTACTTC. The rearrangement links TRBV27 to TRBJ2-5; tentatively, D is TRBD1 (6 bases). Trimming removed 6 bases from V and 7 bases from J, with 18 bases in between. The CDR3 runs to 14 residues. Germline V lookup: CDR1 MNHEY, CDR2 SMNVEV (reference sequence).

The V gene is TRBV6-5, the J gene TRBJ2-5; TRBD2 matches 8 bases. There are 14 residues in the CDR3. CDR1 is MNHEY and CDR2 is SVGAGI in the germline V gene. V lost 6 bases to trimming and J lost 3 bases; unmatched junction nucleotides: 6. Written as DNA, the CDR3 is TGTGCCAGCAGCCCAACCGGGAGGGAAGAGACCCAGTACTTC. Protein product: CASSPTGREETQYF.

V and J are TRBV6-6 and TRBJ1-1; D is uncertain. This CDR3 is 14 amino acids long. The ends were cut back, 2 bases at V and 2 bases at J, with 9 bases in the middle. Germline CDR1 is MNHNY and CDR2 is SVGAGI (reference sequence). CDR3 in amino acids: CASSYPGANTEAFF. As DNA, the CDR3 is TGTGCCAGCAGTTACCCGGGAGCCAACACTGAAGCTTTCTTT.

The V gene is TRBV11-2, the J gene TRBJ1-1; D is unclear. With 3 bases removed from V and 5 bases from J, the gap between germline ends came to 10 bases. CDR1 is SGHAT and CDR2 is FQNNGV in the germline V gene. There are 13 residues in the CDR3. CDR3 loop: CASSFGGRTEAFF. DNA for the CDR3: TGTGCCAGCAGCTTCGGAGGGCGGACTGAAGCTTTCTTT.